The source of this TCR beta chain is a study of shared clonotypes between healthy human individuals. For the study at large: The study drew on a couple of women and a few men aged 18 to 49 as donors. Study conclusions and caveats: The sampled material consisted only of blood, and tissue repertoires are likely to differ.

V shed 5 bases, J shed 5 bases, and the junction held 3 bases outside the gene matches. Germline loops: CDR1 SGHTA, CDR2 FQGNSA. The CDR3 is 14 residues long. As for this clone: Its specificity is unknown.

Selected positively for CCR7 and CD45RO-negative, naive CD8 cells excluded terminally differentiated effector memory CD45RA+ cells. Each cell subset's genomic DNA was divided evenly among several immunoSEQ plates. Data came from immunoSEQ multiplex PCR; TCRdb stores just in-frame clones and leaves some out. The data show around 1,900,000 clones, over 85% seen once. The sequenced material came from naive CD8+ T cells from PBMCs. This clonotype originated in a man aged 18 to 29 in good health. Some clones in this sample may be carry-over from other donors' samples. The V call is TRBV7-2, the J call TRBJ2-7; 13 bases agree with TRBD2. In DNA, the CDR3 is TGTGCCAGCAGCGGACTAGCGGGAGTGAACGAGCAGTACTTC. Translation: CASSGLAGVNEQYF.